Presented here are 10 T cell receptor beta chains from one specimen sequenced in a study of blood T cell repertoires in COVID-19. Libraries were prepared by immunoSEQ multiplex PCR; TCRdb keeps only in-frame clonotypes and omits some of them. The table lists roughly 280,000 clones, roughly 86% of them singletons, with approximately 1.8% in the top ten. The sample comprised PBMCs or T cells enriched from blood (not recorded which). These receptors were taken from a woman aged 55-69 years who had recovered from COVID-19.

The chain has TRBV7-3 and TRBJ1-1; the D gene is possibly TRBD1 (5 bases). The CDR3 length is 15 residues. CDR1 SGHTA and CDR2 FQGTGA come from the germline V gene. The germline V and J ends were trimmed by 2 bases and 3 bases, with 13 bases remaining between them. CDR3: CASSLLGVPDTEAFF. The CDR3 nucleotides read TGTGCCAGCAGCTTATTAGGGGTTCCGGACACTGAAGCTTTCTTT.

The chain couples TRBV19 to TRBJ2-5; 7 bases fit TRBD2. The V gene end was trimmed by 3 bases and the J gene end by 4 bases; junction bases not matched to a gene: 8. CDR1 LNHDA and CDR2 SQIVND come from the germline V gene (reference sequence). This CDR3 is 15 amino acids long. CDR3 loop: CASSMVVGGRETQYF. As DNA, the CDR3 is TGTGCCAGTAGTATGGTAGTGGGAGGGCGAGAGACCCAGTACTTC.

This chain links TRBV29-1 with TRBJ2-3; weak D call: TRBD2 (7 bases). Between the trimmed V and J ends, which lost 3 bases and 2 bases, there was a span of 15 bases. Germline-derived CDR1 and CDR2 are SQVTM and ANQGSEA. CDR3 size: 15 residues. The CDR3 loop is CSVETWGGATDTQYF. The CDR3 bases are TGCAGCGTTGAGACTTGGGGGGGCGCCACAGATACGCAGTATTTT.

DNA of the CDR3: TGTGCCAGTAGTCGGACAGGGGTTTCCTACGAGCAGTACTTC. This translates into CASSRTGVSYEQYF. The chain has TRBV6-5 and TRBJ2-7; 9 nucleotides line up with TRBD1. After removal of 9 bases from V and 1 base from J, the junction contained 7 bases not matched to a gene. Per germline, CDR1 MNHEY and CDR2 SVGAGI. This CDR3 is 14 amino acids long.

The gene calls are TRBV7-9 and TRBJ2-5; 9 bases align to TRBD2. V lost 1 base to trimming and J lost 5 bases; unmatched junction nucleotides: 5. The germline CDR1 and CDR2 sequences are SEHNR and FQNEAQ (reference sequence). This CDR3 region has 15 residues. Here the CDR3 DNA reads TGTGCCAGCAGCTTAGGGCGGGGGGGCCTGGAGACCCAGTACTTC. This gives the protein CASSLGRGGLETQYF.

The J gene is TRBJ1-2, the V gene TRBV5-6, with TRBD1 matching over 7 bases. This CDR3 comprises 12 residues. Germline-derived CDR1 and CDR2 are SGHDT and YYEEEE. Trimming took 4 bases from V and 4 from J; bases not matched to a gene: 1. The chain's CDR3 is CASSPGGYGYTF. CDR3 DNA sequence: TGTGCCAGCAGCCCAGGGGGCTATGGCTACACCTTC.

The chain uses TRBV4-1 and TRBJ2-1; D perhaps matches TRBD2 (5 bases). CDR3 length equals 15 residues. CDR1 MGHRA and CDR2 YSYEKL come from the germline V gene. The ends were cut back, 1 base at V and 6 bases at J, with 13 bases in the middle. The CDR3 region is CASSQVVQRGNEQFF. DNA of the CDR3: TGCGCCAGCAGCCAAGTCGTCCAACGGGGCAATGAGCAGTTCTTC.

J is TRBJ2-5 and V is TRBV5-1; TRBD1 matches at 7 bases. Germline values: CDR1 SGHRS, CDR2 YFSETQ. This CDR3 spans 15 amino acids. V lost 4 bases, J lost 5 bases, and 11 bases stayed unmatched. CDR3 region: CASSAFDRVRETQYF. CDR3 nucleotides: TGCGCCAGCAGCGCATTCGACAGGGTTAGGGAGACCCAGTACTTC.

The chain recombines TRBV20-1 with TRBJ2-7; 8 nucleotides line up with TRBD2. The CDR3 loop spans 13 amino acids. The V gene's germline CDR1 is DFQATT and CDR2 SNEGSKA (reference sequence). Trimming removed 3 bases from V and 3 bases from J; junction bases left unmatched: 4. CDR3 sequence (DNA): TGCAGTGCTAGTTTCCTAGCGGGCTACGAGCAGTACTTC. Its translation is CSASFLAGYEQYF.

The J gene is TRBJ2-1, the V gene TRBV7-9, with 7 bases fitting TRBD1. CDR1 and CDR2 from the germline V gene are SEHNR and FQNEAQ (reference sequence). CDR3 size: 15 residues. Trimming cost V 5 bases and J 7 bases; bases outside gene matches: 11. In DNA, the CDR3 is TGTGCCAGCAGCACCCAGGGGGTCGTCCCAAATGAGCAGTTCTTC. The encoded protein is CASSTQGVVPNEQFF.